What follows are 30 T cell receptor beta chains derived from one specimen sequenced in a study of CD8+ T cells in alopecia areata. Described treatment: oral pan-JAK inhibitor, 5-10 mg twice daily. Reverse transcribed after extraction, RNA yielded cDNA as the sequencing template. TCRdb's table, derived via immunoSEQ multiplex PCR, lists solely in-frame clones and lacks some. The table lists 87,000 or so clones, 70% to 80% of them singletons. This sample comprised CD8+ T cells sorted from blood, obtained around week 44, from a patient treated with tofacitinib. The receptor source for this set is a human donor with alopecia areata.

V is TRBV7-9 and J is TRBJ2-1, with D possibly matching TRBD1 (6 bases). The CDR3 consists of 16 residues. Germline V lookup: CDR1 SEHNR, CDR2 FQNEAQ (reference sequence). V gave up 6 bases and J gave up 0 bases, with 15 bases separating them. The CDR3: CASSPAQGSSYNEQFF. The CDR3 region has the DNA TGTGCCAGCAGTCCGGCGCAGGGGAGCTCCTACAATGAGCAGTTCTTC.

The chain uses TRBV6-5 and TRBJ1-1; TRBD1 matches at 7 bases. V was pared by 6 bases and J by 4 bases, with 8 bases of the junction left unmatched. The length of the CDR3 is 14 residues. Germline V CDR1 and CDR2: MNHEY, SVGAGI. The CDR3: CASRQQGFGTEAFF. The CDR3, as DNA: TGTGCCAGCAGACAACAGGGGTTTGGCACTGAAGCTTTCTTT.

This chain uses TRBV2 with TRBJ2-7; TRBD2 matches 9 bases. This CDR3 spans 15 amino acids. With V trimmed by 10 bases and J by 3 bases, 13 bases remained unmatched. Germline assignment: CDR1 SNHLY and CDR2 FYNNEI. CDR3 amino acids: CANIRAGGASYEQYF. DNA for the CDR3: TGTGCCAACATACGTGCGGGAGGGGCGAGCTACGAGCAGTACTTC.

V and J are TRBV30 and TRBJ2-5, with D tentatively TRBD2 (5 bases). The V gene lost 4 bases and the J gene lost 5 bases, with 17 bases spanning the gap. The CDR3 has 14 amino acids. The germline V gene has CDR1 GTSNPN and CDR2 SVGIG (reference sequence). The CDR3 DNA sequence: TGTGCCTGGACCTCAGCGGCTGGCCAGGAGACCCAGTACTTC. Amino acid sequence: CAWTSAAGQETQYF. The variable domain in full, with the rest retrieved from reference TRBV30 and TRBJ2-5, is SQTIHQWPATLVQPVGSPLSLECTVEGTSNPNLYWYRQAAGRGLQLLFYSVGIGQISSEVPQNLSASRPQDRQFILSSKKLLLSDSGFYLCAWTSAAGQETQYFGPGTRLLVL.

The chain has TRBV12-5 and TRBJ2-1, with D possibly called TRBD1 or TRBD2 (5 bases each). Germline-derived CDR1 and CDR2 are LGHNT and FRNRAP. The CDR3 length is 12 residues. The V end lost 5 bases, the J end lost 15 bases, and 17 bases lay between the germline ends. The CDR3 region is CASGLFRDLSFF. CDR3 nucleotides: TGTGCTAGTGGTCTATTTCGGGACCTCTCGTTCTTC.

The V call is TRBV4-1, the J call TRBJ2-7; D gene unclear. Germline lookup yields CDR1 MGHRA and CDR2 YSYEKL. Trimming shortened V by 0 bases and J by 6 bases, and 12 bases separated the two germline ends. There are 14 residues in the CDR3. The CDR3 DNA follows: TGCGCCAGCAGCCAAGATCCGCTTACTACCGAGCAGTACTTC. Its protein is CASSQDPLTTEQYF.

This clone was found a few times. The chain links TRBV5-6 to TRBJ2-5; 10 positions agree with TRBD1. V lost 4 bases to trimming and J lost 4 bases; unmatched junction nucleotides: 4. The CDR3 has 14 amino acids. Germline lookup yields CDR1 SGHDT and CDR2 YYEEEE. CDR3 region: CASSPRDRGETQYF. The DNA for the CDR3 is TGTGCCAGCAGCCCCCGGGACAGGGGAGAGACCCAGTACTTC.

V usage is TRBV13 and J usage is TRBJ2-7, with 12 positions matching TRBD1. Germline CDR1 is PRHDT and CDR2 is FYEKMQ (reference sequence). J was trimmed by 5 bases and V by 4 bases; bases with no gene match: 15. The CDR3 contains 18 residues. This CDR3 is CASSSRLLGTGGQHEQYF. CDR3 DNA: TGTGCCAGCAGCTCTCGCTTGCTTGGGACAGGGGGCCAGCACGAGCAGTACTTC.

V gene TRBV11-2 combines with J gene TRBJ1-5; D uncertain. This CDR3 has 13 amino acids. The V and J ends lost 1 base and 9 bases respectively, with 10 bases between them. Germline values: CDR1 SGHAT, CDR2 FQNNGV. The CDR3 region is CASSLGSLGPQHF. The DNA for the CDR3 is TGTGCCAGCAGCTTAGGTTCCTTGGGGCCCCAGCATTTT.

The chain links TRBV30 to TRBJ1-1; 8 positions agree with TRBD1. Germline V gives CDR1 GTSNPN, CDR2 SVGIG (reference sequence). The CDR3 runs to 14 residues. The trim removed 3 bases at V and 5 bases at J, leaving 8 bases unmatched. DNA for the CDR3: TGTGCCTGGAGAGAGGACAGGGAGAAGACTGAAGCTTTCTTT. It codes for CAWREDREKTEAFF.

The J gene is TRBJ2-1, the V gene TRBV25-1; 7 bases agree with TRBD1. In germline, CDR1 is MGHDK, CDR2 SYGVNS. The CDR3 spans 18 residues. The V segment lost 2 bases and the J segment 1 base; nucleotides outside the gene matches: 11. CDR3 nucleotide sequence: TGTGCCAGCAGTGAAATCCTAGGCCGACAGGGATCCTACAATGAGCAGTTCTTC. Translating gives CASSEILGRQGSYNEQFF.

The CDR3 DNA reads TGTGCCAGCAGCCCAGGGACTAGTTACCCCGAGCAGTACTTC. The encoded protein is CASSPGTSYPEQYF. This chain uses TRBV6-5 with TRBJ2-7, with 8 nucleotides matching TRBD2. CDR1 is MNHEY and CDR2 is SVGAGI in the germline V gene. The V and J ends lost 6 bases and 6 bases, in that order; junction bases with no gene match: 10. The CDR3 loop spans 14 amino acids.

V is TRBV7-9 and J is TRBJ1-6; D gene uncertain. This CDR3 contains 14 residues. Germline V gene data show CDR1 as SEHNR and CDR2 as FQNEAQ (reference sequence). V was trimmed by 8 bases and J by 9 bases, leaving 17 bases between them. The CDR3 is CASLGSAPGSPLHF. Written as DNA, the CDR3 is TGTGCCAGCCTTGGCAGCGCCCCAGGTTCACCCCTCCACTTT.

This clone was picked up a small number of times. The chain is built from TRBV6-5 and TRBJ2-2; 8 bases line up with TRBD2. CDR1 and CDR2 from the germline V gene are MNHEY and SVGAGI. Unmatched junction bases numbered 3, after V lost 6 bases and J lost 3 bases. The CDR3 length is 14 residues. The CDR3 coding sequence is TGTGCCAGCAGCTTTAGCGGGGACACCGGGGAGCTGTTTTTT. It is translated as CASSFSGDTGELFF.

A few counts support this clone. V gene TRBV29-1 combines with J gene TRBJ2-7; TRBD1 matches at 9 bases. The ends lost 7 bases at V and 4 bases at J; junction bases unmatched: 8. The germline CDR1 and CDR2 sequences are SQVTM and ANQGSEA. The CDR3 consists of 13 residues. CDR3 protein: CSAEDRGSYEQYF. CDR3 DNA: TGCAGCGCCGAGGACAGGGGAAGTTACGAGCAGTACTTC.

The chain carries TRBV29-1 and TRBJ2-1; D gene ambiguous. Germline V gene data show CDR1 as SQVTM and CDR2 as ANQGSEA. Deletions cut 3 bases from V and 3 bases from J, with 15 bases between. The CDR3 is 15 amino acids. The CDR3 here is CSVDGGPTDYNEQFF. The CDR3 nucleotides read TGCAGCGTTGATGGTGGGCCCACTGACTACAATGAGCAGTTCTTC.

This clone was counted between two and nine times. The CDR3 sequence is CAGYRGLNNEQFF. The CDR3 coding sequence is TGTGCCGGCTACAGGGGGCTTAACAATGAGCAGTTCTTC. The rearrangement joins TRBV30 to TRBJ2-1; TRBD1 agrees at 9 bases. Germline V CDR1 and CDR2: GTSNPN, SVGIG (reference sequence). The CDR3 runs to 13 residues. The trim removed 8 bases at V and 5 bases at J, leaving 7 bases unmatched.

The genes are TRBV13 and TRBJ1-2; no definite D call. The V gene's germline CDR1 is PRHDT and CDR2 FYEKMQ (reference sequence). V lost 1 base to trimming and J lost 8 bases, with 14 bases between them. This CDR3 is 14 amino acids long. For the CDR3, the DNA is TGTGCCAGCAGCTTAGAAAACAAAGCCAGCGGCTACACCTTC. Its protein product is CASSLENKASGYTF. The whole variable domain, remainder taken from reference TRBV13 and TRBJ1-2, is AAGVIQSPRHLIKEKRETATLKCYPIPRHDTVYWYQQGPGQDPQFLISFYEKMQSDKGSIPDRFSAQQFSDYHSELNMSSLELGDSALYFCASSLENKASGYTFGSGTRLTVV.

The rearrangement joins TRBV7-9 to TRBJ2-3, with 11 bases that match TRBD2. Looked up from germline, CDR1 is SEHNR and CDR2 is FQNEAQ (reference sequence). The CDR3 has 16 residues. V shed 4 bases and J 1 base; nucleotides not matched to a gene: 4. This CDR3 is CASSSVTSGGTDTQYF. The CDR3 nucleotides are TGTGCCAGCAGCTCGGTGACTAGCGGGGGCACAGATACGCAGTATTTT.

V and J are TRBV30 and TRBJ2-3, with D possibly matching TRBD1 (5 bases). The CDR3 contains 15 residues. Germline V gene lookup returns CDR1 GTSNPN and CDR2 SVGIG (reference sequence). The ends were cut back, 2 bases at V and 5 bases at J, with 17 bases in the middle. The CDR3: CAWSRGSAVVDTQYF. CDR3 in DNA: TGTGCCTGGAGTAGGGGATCGGCTGTAGTAGATACGCAGTATTTT.

This chain joins TRBV2 and TRBJ2-7; either TRBD1 or TRBD2 may supply D (6 bases each). V was shortened by 4 bases and J by 3 bases, with 10 bases between the two germline ends. CDR1 and CDR2 from the germline V gene are SNHLY and FYNNEI. This CDR3 is built from 13 residues. CDR3 in amino acids: CASSGGDNYEQYF. The DNA of the CDR3 is TGTGCCAGCAGTGGCGGGGACAACTACGAGCAGTACTTC.

This clone was observed a few times. This chain joins TRBV4-1 and TRBJ2-7; D remains ambiguous. Germline values: CDR1 MGHRA, CDR2 YSYEKL. This CDR3 region has 12 residues. V was pared by 2 bases and J by 4 bases, with 6 bases between. The CDR3 DNA sequence: TGCGCCAGCAGCCAACCGGGTTACGAGCAGTACTTC. This encodes CASSQPGYEQYF.

The chain couples TRBV6-5 to TRBJ1-5, with no clear D. The germline V gene has CDR1 MNHEY and CDR2 SVGAGI. CDR3 length: 14 residues. V gave up 5 bases and J gave up 4 bases, with 12 bases separating them. CDR3 sequence reads: CASSEWDENQPQHF. CDR3 nucleotide sequence: TGTGCCAGCAGTGAGTGGGATGAGAATCAGCCCCAGCATTTT.

The gene calls are TRBV4-1 and TRBJ2-1; 8 bases are a match to TRBD2. The CDR3 consists of 16 residues. Germline CDR1 reads MGHRA; CDR2 reads YSYEKL. Germline trimming cut 7 bases from V and 0 bases from J; bases unmatched to any gene: 8. The DNA for the CDR3 is TGCGCCAGCACCCCGACCGGGACTAGCTCCTACAATGAGCAGTTCTTC. This codes for CASTPTGTSSYNEQFF.

This sequence joins TRBV2 and TRBJ1-2; D unresolved. Deletions cut 3 bases from V and 4 bases from J, with 9 bases between. This CDR3 comprises 13 residues. Germline V gene data show CDR1 as SNHLY and CDR2 as FYNNEI. CDR3 region: CASSDGAFYGYTF. CDR3 sequence (DNA): TGTGCCAGCAGTGATGGCGCCTTCTATGGCTACACCTTC.

By sample fraction, this clone is large. The genes are TRBV7-9 and TRBJ2-1; D call uncertain. The CDR3 loop spans 12 amino acids. Germline CDR1 SEHNR, CDR2 FQNEAQ (reference sequence). Trimming left V 4 bases short and J 6 bases short, with 7 bases between. CDR3 coding DNA: TGTGCCAGCAGCTCGGAACTCAATGAGCAGTTCTTC. Amino acid sequence: CASSSELNEQFF.

The chain combines TRBV19 with TRBJ1-6; D call uncertain. Germline V lookup: CDR1 LNHDA, CDR2 SQIVND (reference sequence). CDR3 length: 14 residues. Trimming took off 10 bases at V and 0 bases at J, with 10 bases between the two ends. CDR3 protein: CATGRSSYNSPLHF. The CDR3 DNA follows: TGTGCCACCGGGAGAAGCTCCTATAATTCACCCCTCCACTTT.

This clone was detected only a few times. V and J are TRBV30 and TRBJ1-3; no reliable D call. Germline assignment: CDR1 GTSNPN and CDR2 SVGIG (reference sequence). The CDR3 length is 14 residues. Trimming took off 4 bases at V and 0 bases at J, with 10 bases between the two ends. As DNA, the CDR3 is TGTGCCTGGAACCTTGGGATCTCTGGAAACACCATATATTTT. It encodes CAWNLGISGNTIYF.

This clone is a singleton in its sample. V is TRBV7-2 and J is TRBJ1-1; 10 positions match TRBD1. Germline values: CDR1 SGHTA, CDR2 FQGNSA. The CDR3 spans 16 residues. V trimming: 5 bases; J trimming: 6 bases; junction bases outside the gene matches: 12. The CDR3 spells CASSRGTGVVGAEAFF. The CDR3 DNA reads as TGTGCCAGCAGCCGAGGGACAGGGGTTGTCGGCGCTGAAGCTTTCTTT.

V and J are TRBV29-1 and TRBJ2-7, with D uncertain. Germline V gene lookup returns CDR1 SQVTM and CDR2 ANQGSEA. The CDR3 has 15 residues. V was cut by 3 bases and J by 0 bases, with 15 bases left in between. This CDR3 reads CSVEVPSDRSYEQYF. The CDR3 DNA sequence: TGCAGCGTTGAGGTTCCCTCAGACCGCTCCTACGAGCAGTACTTC.